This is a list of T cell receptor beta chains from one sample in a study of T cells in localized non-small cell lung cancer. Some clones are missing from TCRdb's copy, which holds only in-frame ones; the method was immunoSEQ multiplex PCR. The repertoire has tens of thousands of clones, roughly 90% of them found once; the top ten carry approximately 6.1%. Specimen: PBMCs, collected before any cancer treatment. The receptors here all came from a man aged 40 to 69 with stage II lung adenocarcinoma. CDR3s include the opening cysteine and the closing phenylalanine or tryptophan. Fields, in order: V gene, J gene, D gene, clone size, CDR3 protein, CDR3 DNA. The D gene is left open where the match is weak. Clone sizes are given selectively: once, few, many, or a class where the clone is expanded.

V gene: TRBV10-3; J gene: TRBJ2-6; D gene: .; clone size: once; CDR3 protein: CATLSGANVLTF; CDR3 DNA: TGTGCCACCCTCTCTGGGGCCAACGTCCTGACTTTC
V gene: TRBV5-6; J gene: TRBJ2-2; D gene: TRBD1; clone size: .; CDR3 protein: CASSPRQGNTGELFF; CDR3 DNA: TGTGCCAGCAGCCCCCGACAGGGGAACACCGGGGAGCTGTTTTTT
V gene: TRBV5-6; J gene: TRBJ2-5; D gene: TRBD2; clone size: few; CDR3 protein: CASSSGGVWETQYF; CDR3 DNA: TGTGCCAGCAGCTCTGGGGGGGTATGGGAGACCCAGTACTTC
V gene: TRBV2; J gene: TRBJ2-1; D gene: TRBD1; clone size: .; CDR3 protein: CASSATGGDYNEQFF; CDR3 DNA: TGTGCCAGCAGTGCGACAGGGGGCGATTACAATGAGCAGTTCTTC
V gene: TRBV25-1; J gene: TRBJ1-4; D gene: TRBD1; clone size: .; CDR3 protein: CASSGQVGIRNEKLFF; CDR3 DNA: TGTGCCAGCAGCGGACAGGTCGGGATCCGCAATGAAAAACTGTTTTTT
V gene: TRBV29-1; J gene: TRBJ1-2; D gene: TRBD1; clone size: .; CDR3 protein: CSVKTGVYGYTF; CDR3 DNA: TGCAGCGTTAAGACAGGGGTCTATGGCTACACCTTC
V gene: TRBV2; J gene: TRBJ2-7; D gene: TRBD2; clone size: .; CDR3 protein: CASSVGTSGTHEQYF; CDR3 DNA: TGTGCCAGCAGTGTTGGGACTAGCGGGACCCACGAGCAGTACTTC
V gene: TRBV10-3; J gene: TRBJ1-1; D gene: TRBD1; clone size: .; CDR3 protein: CAIIWGTGTGTEAFF; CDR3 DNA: TGTGCCATCATATGGGGGACTGGGACAGGGACTGAAGCTTTCTTT
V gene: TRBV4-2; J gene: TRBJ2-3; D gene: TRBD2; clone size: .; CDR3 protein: CASSQVQREVATQYF; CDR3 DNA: TGTGCCAGCAGCCAGGTACAGCGGGAGGTGGCTACGCAGTATTTT
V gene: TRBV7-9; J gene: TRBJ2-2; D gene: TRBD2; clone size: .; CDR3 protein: CASSIAGAPWTGELFF; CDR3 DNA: TGTGCCAGCAGTATAGCGGGGGCCCCATGGACCGGGGAGCTGTTTTTT
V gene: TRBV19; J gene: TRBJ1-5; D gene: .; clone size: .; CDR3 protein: CASSRGHNQPQHF; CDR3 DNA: TGTGCCAGTAGTCGGGGTCACAATCAGCCCCAGCATTTT
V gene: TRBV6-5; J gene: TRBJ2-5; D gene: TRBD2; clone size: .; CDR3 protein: CASSYAMRGAETQYF; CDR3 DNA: TGTGCCAGCAGTTATGCGATGCGGGGGGCGGAGACCCAGTACTTC
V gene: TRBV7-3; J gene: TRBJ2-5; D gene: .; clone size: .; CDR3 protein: CASSLSGARHETQYF; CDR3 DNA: TGTGCCAGCAGCTTAAGCGGGGCCCGGCATGAGACCCAGTACTTC
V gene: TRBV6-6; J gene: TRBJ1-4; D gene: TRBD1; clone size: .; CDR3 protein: CASSDRGREKLFF; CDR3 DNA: TGTGCCAGCAGTGACAGGGGGAGAGAAAAACTGTTTTTT